The source of this T cell receptor beta chain is a study of blood T cells in healthy people across ages. Across the study: Template switching retrieved approximately one barcoded beta molecule for each two T cells.

The authors ran a second PCR of roughly 6 to 12 cycles using a sample-barcoded 5' primer and a J-beta primer mix. TCRdb passed the 5' RACE reads through MiXCR, listing each CDR3 protein once. Here the sample spans 600,000 or so distinct CDR3 sequences, 40% to 55% being singletons. Germline CDR1 is SGHRS and CDR2 is YFSETQ. The CDR3 runs 14 residues. The ends lost 3 bases at V and 8 bases at J; junction bases unmatched: 6. Notes on the study in general: Bulk PBMC profiling left naive and antigen-experienced comparisons inconclusive.

Samples each had at least 5.5 micrograms of total RNA extracted. This clonotype came up a few times. Its matching antigen is unknown. This clonotype was sampled from an elderly man in good health. The sample was blood. The chain is built from TRBV5-1 and TRBJ1-2; 11 bases align to TRBD1. The CDR3 DNA reads as TGCGCCAGCAGCTCCGGGACAGGGGGTTTCGGCTACACCTTC. Protein: CASSSGTGGFGYTF.